A single sample gave rise to the 24 T cell receptor beta chains below, sequenced in a study of PD-1 blockade in classical Hodgkin lymphoma. No patient escaped relapse after autologous stem cell transplantation, and brentuximab vedotin exposure varied. Here immunoSEQ multiplex PCR was the method, and the copy in TCRdb shows in-frame clones only, minus some. The repertoire holds approximately 73,000 clones, about 92% seen once, with approximately 8.1% in the top ten. The source material was peripheral blood mononuclear cells (PBMCs), sampled at baseline. The receptors come from a human donor with classical Hodgkin lymphoma.

V is TRBV29-1 and J is TRBJ1-5; possible D gene TRBD1, 5 bases. Germline assignment: CDR1 SQVTM and CDR2 ANQGSEA. V shed 4 bases and J shed 4 bases, with 8 bases lying between them. The CDR3 contains 12 residues. DNA of the CDR3: TGCAGCGTTGCACAGGTGAATCAGCCCCAGCATTTT. Translation: CSVAQVNQPQHF.

The gene calls are TRBV7-9 and TRBJ1-1, with TRBD1 identical over 7 bases. The germline gives CDR1 SEHNR, CDR2 FQNEAQ (reference sequence). J gave up 3 bases and V 2 bases, and 12 bases lay outside the gene matches. The CDR3 is 17 amino acids. CDR3 nucleotides: TGTGCCAGCAGCTTATTTCCCGACAGGGAGGAGGACACTGAAGCTTTCTTT. The encoded protein is CASSLFPDREEDTEAFF.

The chain combines TRBV5-1 with TRBJ1-2; 9 positions match TRBD1. The CDR3 is made up of 16 amino acids. The ends lost 3 bases at V and 3 bases at J; junction bases unmatched: 9. CDR1 SGHRS and CDR2 YFSETQ come from the germline V gene. The DNA of the CDR3 is TGCGCCAGCAGCTCCTACAACAGGGGGCTGGACTATGGCTACACCTTC. Its protein is CASSSYNRGLDYGYTF. The variable domain in full, completed from reference TRBV5-1 and TRBJ1-2, reads KAGVTQTPRYLIKTRGQQVTLSCSPISGHRSVSWYQQTPGQGLQFLFEYFSETQRNKGNFPGRFSGRQFSNSRSEMNVSTLELGDSALYLCASSSYNRGLDYGYTFGSGTRLTVV.

The genes are TRBV7-9 and TRBJ1-2; no firm D call. CDR1 is SEHNR, CDR2 FQNEAQ, per germline (reference sequence). V dropped 4 bases and J dropped 4 bases, with 13 bases sitting between them. This CDR3 spans 14 amino acids. CDR3 sequence reads: CASSSSQSGYGYTF. CDR3 in DNA: TGTGCCAGCAGCTCCTCACAGAGCGGCTATGGCTACACCTTC. Looking up the rest from reference TRBV7-9 and TRBJ1-2 gives the full variable domain: DTGVSQNPRHKITKRGQNVTFRCDPISEHNRLYWYRQTLGQGPEFLTYFQNEAQLEKSRLLSDRFSAERPKGSFSTLEIQRTEQGDSAMYLCASSSSQSGYGYTFGSGTRLTVV.

The gene calls are TRBV7-6 and TRBJ2-7, with D tentatively TRBD2 (7 bases). Deletions cut 1 base from V and 2 bases from J, with 18 bases between. Per the germline V gene, CDR1 is SGHVS and CDR2 is FNYEAQ. CDR3 length: 17 amino acids. The CDR3 reads CASSLGYSGGGPYEQYF. DNA for the CDR3: TGTGCCAGCAGCTTAGGATATTCGGGCGGGGGCCCCTACGAGCAGTACTTC.

This chain connects TRBV5-1 to TRBJ1-4; D call uncertain. V was shortened by 4 bases and J by 3 bases, with 13 bases between the two germline ends. Germline V gene sequence: CDR1 SGHRS, CDR2 YFSETQ. The CDR3 extends over 15 amino acids. CDR3 sequence reads: CASSDPGRPNEKLFF. The DNA for the CDR3 is TGCGCCAGCAGCGACCCCGGACGACCTAATGAAAAACTGTTTTTT.

This chain connects TRBV19 to TRBJ2-3; D may correspond to TRBD1 or TRBD2 (6 bases each). The CDR3 runs 15 residues. V was clipped by 0 bases and J by 0 bases, with 7 bases between them. Germline CDR1 LNHDA, CDR2 SQIVND (reference sequence). The DNA of the CDR3 is TGTGCCAGTAGTATAGAAGGGGGGAGCACAGATACGCAGTATTTT. Residues: CASSIEGGSTDTQYF.

The V and J genes are TRBV6-1 and TRBJ2-7; D is ambiguous. CDR3 length equals 15 residues. Trimming cost V 2 bases and J 0 bases, with 11 bases left between them. Per germline, CDR1 MNHNS and CDR2 SASEGT. DNA of the CDR3: TGTGCCAGCAGTGAAAACCTCGGCACCTCCTACGAGCAGTACTTC. Translated: CASSENLGTSYEQYF.

The genes are TRBV7-3 and TRBJ1-3; D is perhaps TRBD1 (6 bases). The ends were cut back, 7 bases at V and 2 bases at J, with 33 bases in the middle. CDR1 and CDR2 (germline): SGHTA, FQGTGA. CDR3 length: 21 amino acids. The CDR3, as DNA: TGTGCCAGCACCATAATCCACGGGTGTATCAACGCAGGGGATGCTGGAAACACCATATATTTT. Its protein is CASTIIHGCINAGDAGNTIYF.

The gene calls are TRBV27 and TRBJ2-5, with TRBD1 identical over 7 bases. With 0 bases clipped from V and 5 bases from J, the junction kept 3 bases outside the gene matches. The CDR3 consists of 14 residues. Germline values: CDR1 MNHEY, CDR2 SMNVEV (reference sequence). The CDR3 region is CASSLSGGMETQYF. The CDR3 DNA is TGTGCCAGCAGTTTATCAGGGGGCATGGAGACCCAGTACTTC.

The rearrangement uses TRBV30 and TRBJ2-7; D perhaps matches TRBD1 (6 bases). CDR1 GTSNPN and CDR2 SVGIG come from the germline V gene (reference sequence). The CDR3 runs to 12 residues. Trimming took 5 bases from V and 3 from J, leaving 11 bases between them. CDR3 nucleotides: TGTGCCTGGGGTACAGGGATCTACGAGCAGTACTTC. Translated: CAWGTGIYEQYF.

This clone was observed once. The J gene is TRBJ2-7, the V gene TRBV9; 8 bases align to TRBD2. V trimming: 4 bases; J trimming: 0 bases; junction bases outside the gene matches: 6. This CDR3 is built from 15 residues. Germline assignment: CDR1 SGDLS and CDR2 YYNGEE. In DNA form, the CDR3 reads TGTGCCAGCAGCTTCAGCGGGGGCCCCTCCTACGAGCAGTACTTC. This codes for CASSFSGGPSYEQYF.

This chain connects TRBV15 to TRBJ1-2, with D hard to call. The CDR3 length is 14 residues. V was cut by 0 bases and J by 4 bases, with 9 bases left in between. CDR1 LNHNV and CDR2 YYDKDF come from the germline V gene (reference sequence). CDR3 amino acids: CATSRDSRFYGYTF. For the CDR3, the DNA is TGTGCCACCAGCAGAGATTCGAGGTTCTATGGCTACACCTTC.

The rearrangement uses TRBV7-9 and TRBJ2-7, with a tentative D call TRBD2 (5 bases). Germline CDR1 SEHNR, CDR2 FQNEAQ (reference sequence). The CDR3 runs to 16 residues. The V and J ends lost 1 base and 0 bases respectively, with 13 bases between them. The chain's CDR3 is CASSLVGESSSYEQYF. The CDR3 DNA reads as TGTGCCAGCAGCTTAGTTGGGGAGTCAAGCTCCTACGAGCAGTACTTC.

The chain links TRBV7-2 to TRBJ2-1; 7 bases are shared with TRBD2. Germline V gene lookup returns CDR1 SGHTA and CDR2 FQGNSA. The CDR3 consists of 16 residues. V shed 0 bases and J 6 bases; nucleotides not matched to a gene: 8. The CDR3 coding sequence is TGTGCCAGCAGCTTAGCCTACCGGGACTATCCCAATGAGCAGTTCTTC. This sequence encodes CASSLAYRDYPNEQFF.

The chain employs TRBV7-2 and TRBJ2-3; no clear D gene. V dropped 5 bases and J dropped 4 bases, with 13 bases sitting between them. CDR1 and CDR2 from the germline V gene are SGHTA and FQGNSA. The CDR3 loop spans 14 amino acids. CDR3 coding DNA: TGTGCCAGCAGCCTAGACACGGGCCCAGATACGCAGTATTTT. It codes for CASSLDTGPDTQYF.

This chain connects TRBV7-3 to TRBJ2-7, with TRBD1 identical over 7 bases. Germline CDR1 is SGHTA and CDR2 is FQGTGA. The ends lost 3 bases at V and 5 bases at J; junction bases unmatched: 13. The CDR3 contains 16 residues. The CDR3 DNA sequence: TGTGCCAGCAGCTTTATGTCGACAGGGTGGCCCCACGAGCAGTACTTC. Protein: CASSFMSTGWPHEQYF. The whole variable domain, filled in from reference TRBV7-3 and TRBJ2-7, reads GAGVSQTPSNKVTEKGKYVELRCDPISGHTALYWYRQSLGQGPEFLIYFQGTGAADDSGLPNDRFFAVRPEGSVSTLKIQRTERGDSAVYLCASSFMSTGWPHEQYFGPGTRLTVT.

This chain joins TRBV27 and TRBJ1-2; D perhaps matches TRBD1 (5 bases). This CDR3 contains 14 residues. V was clipped by 0 bases and J by 6 bases, with 11 bases between them. Germline V gene sequence: CDR1 MNHEY, CDR2 SMNVEV (reference sequence). In DNA form, the CDR3 reads TGTGCCAGCAGTTTATCCCCAGGGAGCGATGGCTACACCTTC. Protein product: CASSLSPGSDGYTF.

The gene calls are TRBV28 and TRBJ2-1, with 10 bases that match TRBD1. J lost 9 bases, V lost 2 bases, and 7 bases had no gene match. The CDR3 length is 15 residues. Germline CDR1 and CDR2: MDHEN and SYDVKM. CDR3 loop: CASSLTDRGLGEQFF. The CDR3 nucleotides read TGTGCCAGCAGTTTAACCGACAGGGGGCTAGGTGAGCAGTTCTTC.

V usage is TRBV21-1 and J usage is TRBJ2-1; TRBD2, the D gene given by the table, was not confirmed from the DNA. TRBV21-1 corresponds to a pseudogene. The CDR3 runs 15 residues. In DNA form, the CDR3 reads TGTGCCAGCCTCCTTCTAGCGGGGGTAAGCAATGAGCAGTTCTTC. It is translated as CASLLLAGVSNEQFF.

The genes are TRBV6-5 and TRBJ2-7; TRBD1 or TRBD2 may be the D gene (5 bases each). Germline-derived CDR1 and CDR2 are MNHEY and SVGAGI. Trimming pared 6 bases from V and 1 base from J, leaving 13 bases between. The CDR3 runs to 14 residues. DNA for the CDR3: TGTGCCAGCAGAGGGGCAGGGAGTTCCTACGAGCAGTACTTC. Amino acids: CASRGAGSSYEQYF.

The gene calls are TRBV7-6 and TRBJ2-1; a weak D match, TRBD1 (5 bases). The CDR3 totals 14 residues. Germline V gives CDR1 SGHVS, CDR2 FNYEAQ. The V end lost 5 bases, the J end lost 4 bases, and 12 bases lay between the germline ends. In DNA, the CDR3 is TGTGCCAGCAGCGCTGGGGCTGCTTACAATGAGCAGTTCTTC. This gives the protein CASSAGAAYNEQFF. Combining the CDR3 with reference TRBV7-6 and TRBJ2-1 gives the whole variable domain GAGVSQSPRYKVTKRGQDVALRCDPISGHVSLYWYRQALGQGPEFLTYFNYEAQQDKSGLPNDRFSAERPEGSISTLTIQRTEQRDSAMYRCASSAGAAYNEQFFGPGTRLTVL.

The genes are TRBV7-3 and TRBJ2-7; TRBD2 aligns across 7 bases. Germline V gives CDR1 SGHTA, CDR2 FQGTGA. The CDR3 loop spans 15 amino acids. Trimming took 5 bases from V and 6 from J; bases not matched to a gene: 13. The CDR3 loop reads CASSREAGPSFEQYF. In DNA form, the CDR3 reads TGTGCCAGCAGCCGGGAGGCAGGACCTTCTTTCGAGCAGTACTTC.

V usage is TRBV2 and J usage is TRBJ2-5; TRBD2 matches at 12 bases. Germline loops: CDR1 SNHLY, CDR2 FYNNEI. With V trimmed by 4 bases and J by 1 base, 1 base remained unmatched. This CDR3 comprises 15 residues. CDR3 bases: TGTGCCAGCAGTGGACTAGCGGGGGCCCAAGAGACCCAGTACTTC. The encoded protein is CASSGLAGAQETQYF.